What follows describes a single TCR beta chain. Its antigen remains unidentified. Base qualities are missing; no much larger clone stands one base away. The CDR3 regions of human TCRbeta chains were subjected to immunosequencing. Per the source publication's procedure: Repertoire TCRs were matched against a reference library of SARS-CoV-2-specific TCRs generated with the MIRA antigen-specificity platform. Breadth meant the fraction of unique TCRs that were SARS-CoV-2-associated, whereas depth meant the fraction of total T cells that were SARS-CoV-2-associated. Using the MIRA data, each spike-specific TCR was assigned both to the spike region to which the TCR was reactive and to a CD4 or CD8 class. Log10-transformed breadth and depth values were compared by one-way ANOVA with Sidak's multiple comparisons tests. This is the immuneACCESS table as TCRdb keeps it, with only in-frame sequences that have V and J called. A part of the clones is gone; compared with another copy, unresolved V genes explain less than half, and the rest is unexplained. That table supplies the V and J calls and clone size; D and trimming were determined from the DNA. The sample data list approximately 140,000 clones, and approximately 92% of these were observed just once. The top ten hold 1.1% of the sample.

CDR1 and CDR2 are drawn from the germline V gene: SQVTM, ANQGSEA. V lost 6 bases and J lost 8 bases, and the count of bases not matched to a germline gene is 5. Inclusive of the bounding cysteine and phenylalanine, the CDR3 is 12 residues long. Just CDR3 DNA is preserved here, 36 bases in frame from base 1. This sample was included in a study of T cell responses to AZD1222 COVID-19 vaccine (dated by TCRdb to about 2021). As for the study more broadly: TCR sequencing covered fewer than 250 trial participants: roughly 200 given two doses of AZD1222 and approximately 26 given two doses of MenACWY control vaccine. Enrollment into the trials was organized by age into subgroups of 18-55, 56-69 and 70-plus years, and those subgroups contained roughly 150, 30 and 60 TCR-sequenced participants, respectively. Overall study outcomes, separate from this receptor: Reportedly, almost half of the unique spike-specific TCRs recognized epitopes lying outside the regions that are mutated in the B.1.351 and B.1.1.7 variants. In the small 56-69-year group, the increase in depth fell short of significance, most likely because of low power. After two AZD1222 doses, both the breadth and the depth of spike-specific TCRs were significantly higher than at day 0 and than in MenACWY recipients. Conclusions about previously exposed vaccinees were limited because only six or seven AZD1222 recipients were SARS-CoV-2 seropositive at baseline. CD4 TCRs associated with the vaccine covered the entire spike protein, and the dominant responses were in regions 160-218 and 743-854. Most participants were white British and females outnumbered males, and the authors suggested that clonal diversity may have been underestimated. No day 14 peak-response samples were available, so repertoires were characterized only after the peak T cell response.

In light of the paper, this sample's time point label describes: about 28 days (+/-7) after the second vaccine dose. Because spike-specific TCR depth and breadth did not differ between the two schedules, AZD1222 recipients who got a second dose at roughly 4 weeks were pooled with those who got a second dose at roughly 12 weeks. Vaccinee samples were obtained from the UK trials COV001 and COV002, which included a single-blind randomized controlled phase 2/3 trial of AZD1222 (ChAdOx1 nCoV-19) in healthy adults. Trial participant PBMC samples were collected at day 0 and day 28 after the second dose for TCRbeta chain sequencing.

The receptor comes from an adult who received the AZD1222 COVID-19 vaccine. Sequencing was performed on peripheral blood, taken 28 days after the second AZD1222 dose. Rearrangement joined TRBV29-1 to TRBJ1-4; 8 central bases correspond to TRBD1. The CDR3 region reads CSVGQGGEKLFF. At the DNA level, the sequence is TGCAGCGTCGGACAGGGCGGCGAAAAACTGTTTTTT.